This is a list of T cell receptor beta chains from one sample in a study of T cell responses to AZD1222 COVID-19 vaccine. Sequencing was performed with immunoSEQ multiplex PCR; in TCRdb, only in-frame clones are kept and a portion is missing. The sample yields more than 95,000 clones, roughly 90% seen once. The sample consisted of peripheral blood, taken on day 0 of AZD1222 vaccination. The receptors originated from an adult in good health. The CDR3 runs from the conserved cysteine through the conserved F or W. Each record gives: clone size, J gene, V gene, D gene, CDR3 DNA, CDR3 protein. A D gene is named only where the DNA matches it firmly. The size of a clone is reported for some rows only, either as once, few or many, or as a class for expanded clones.

clone size: .; J gene: TRBJ2-1; V gene: TRBV18; D gene: TRBD2; CDR3 DNA: TGTGCCAGCTCACCAGCTGATTCTCGACTAGCGGGGTTGAGCTCCTACAATGAGCAGTTCTTC; CDR3 protein: CASSPADSRLAGLSSYNEQFF
clone size: .; J gene: TRBJ2-2; V gene: TRBV5-1; D gene: TRBD2; CDR3 DNA: TGCGCCAGCAGCTTGGAGGGAGGGTCGTTTTCCGGGGAGCTGTTTTTT; CDR3 protein: CASSLEGGSFSGELFF
clone size: .; J gene: TRBJ2-4; V gene: TRBV6-1; D gene: .; CDR3 DNA: TGTGCCAGCAATGACCTCCCTCCTGGAGCGCGGGCCAAAAACATTCAGTACTTC; CDR3 protein: CASNDLPPGARAKNIQYF
clone size: .; J gene: TRBJ2-5; V gene: TRBV27; D gene: .; CDR3 DNA: TGTGCCAGCAGTTTATCCGGGCGGAAGTACCAAGAGACCCAGTACTTC; CDR3 protein: CASSLSGRKYQETQYF
clone size: .; J gene: TRBJ2-2; V gene: TRBV2; D gene: .; CDR3 DNA: TGTGCCAGCACTCCATGGGGGCGGCACACCGGGGAGCTGTTTTTT; CDR3 protein: CASTPWGRHTGELFF
clone size: .; J gene: TRBJ2-1; V gene: TRBV27; D gene: TRBD2; CDR3 DNA: TGTGCCAGCAGTTTAGCGGGAGAAATTAATGAGCAGTTCTTC; CDR3 protein: CASSLAGEINEQFF
clone size: .; J gene: TRBJ2-7; V gene: TRBV6-5; D gene: TRBD2; CDR3 DNA: TGTGCCAGCAGTTACTCAGATAGCGGGAGGGCCTACGAGCAGTACTTC; CDR3 protein: CASSYSDSGRAYEQYF
clone size: .; J gene: TRBJ1-5; V gene: TRBV27; D gene: .; CDR3 DNA: TGTGCCAGCAGCCGGCGATTAAGCAATCAGCCCCAGCATTTT; CDR3 protein: CASSRRLSNQPQHF
clone size: once; J gene: TRBJ1-2; V gene: TRBV28; D gene: .; CDR3 DNA: TGTGCCAGCAGTTTCCTCCGAGGATATGGCTACACCTTC; CDR3 protein: CASSFLRGYGYTF
clone size: .; J gene: TRBJ2-7; V gene: TRBV5-1; D gene: TRBD2; CDR3 DNA: TGCGCCAGCAGCTCAACTGGACTAGCAGGAGTCTACGAGCAGTACTTC; CDR3 protein: CASSSTGLAGVYEQYF
clone size: .; J gene: TRBJ1-2; V gene: TRBV7-2; D gene: .; CDR3 DNA: TGTGCCAGCAGCGGGGGTTACAGGGTAGAATATGGCTACACCTTC; CDR3 protein: CASSGGYRVEYGYTF
clone size: once; J gene: TRBJ1-1; V gene: TRBV7-3; D gene: TRBD1; CDR3 DNA: TGTGCCAGCAGCTTAGGTTTAGGACAGGGGGCGCCTGGCACTGAAGCTTTCTTT; CDR3 protein: CASSLGLGQGAPGTEAFF
clone size: once; J gene: TRBJ2-6; V gene: TRBV19; D gene: .; CDR3 DNA: TGTGCCAGTAGCCCCCCCCCGGGGGCCAACGTCCTGACTTTC; CDR3 protein: CASSPPPGANVLTF
clone size: .; J gene: TRBJ2-7; V gene: TRBV28; D gene: TRBD1; CDR3 DNA: TGTGCCAGCAGTTTGTTCCCGGGACAGCCTTCCTACGAGCAGTACTTC; CDR3 protein: CASSLFPGQPSYEQYF
clone size: .; J gene: TRBJ2-7; V gene: TRBV5-1; D gene: .; CDR3 DNA: TGCGCCAGCAGCTGGACGGACGCCAACTCCTACGAGCAGTACTTC; CDR3 protein: CASSWTDANSYEQYF